The rows below give T cell receptor beta chains drawn from one sample of a study of shared clonotypes between healthy human individuals. TCRdb's copy holds only in-frame clones and misses some; the assay was immunoSEQ multiplex PCR. The sample has about 2.4 million clones; roughly 93% are singletons. The sequenced material came from naive CD4+ T cells from PBMCs. The origin of the receptors is a man between 18 and 35 years old in good health. Some clones in this sample may be carry-over from other donors' samples. The CDR3 runs from the conserved cysteine through the conserved F or W. The order of the fields is CDR3 DNA, CDR3 protein, J gene, D gene, V gene, clone size. D genes are given only for firm matches. Clone size is not always given. Where it is, it says once, few, many or a class for expanded clones.

TGCGCCAGCAGCTTGCCTAGGACCGGGACAGGCTCCTACGAGCAGTACTTC | CASSLPRTGTGSYEQYF | TRBJ2-7 | TRBD1 | TRBV5-1 | .
TGTGCCAGCAGCAGGGACAGGGAGAAGTGGTTGGACGAGCAGTACTTC | CASSRDREKWLDEQYF | TRBJ2-7 | TRBD1 | TRBV7-6 | .
TGTGCCAGCAGTTTGGGCAGTCACTATGGCTACACCTTC | CASSLGSHYGYTF | TRBJ1-2 | . | TRBV28 | few
TGTGCCAGCAGCACGACGGACTACGGTACCGGGGAGCTGTTTTTT | CASSTTDYGTGELFF | TRBJ2-2 | . | TRBV5-4 | .
TGTGCCAGCAGCTTAAGGCCGAGTTGGGGGTACAATGAGCAGTTCTTC | CASSLRPSWGYNEQFF | TRBJ2-1 | . | TRBV5-6 | once
TGTGCCAGCAGCTTATCAGGTCCCCGGTTCTTC | CASSLSGPRFF | TRBJ2-1 | . | TRBV7-2 | .
TGTGCCAGCAGCCCACGGGCCTCTTGGGGAGGACAAGAGACCCAGTACTTC | CASSPRASWGGQETQYF | TRBJ2-5 | . | TRBV9 | .
TGTGCCAGCTCGAGCCACGGGGCAGCCCCGGGTCAGTACTTC | CASSSHGAAPGQYF | TRBJ2-4 | . | TRBV11-2 | .
TGTGCCAGCAGTGGGGGGGGCGCATCTGGAAACACCATATATTTT | CASSGGGASGNTIYF | TRBJ1-3 | . | TRBV28 | .
TGTGCCATCAGCTCGGGAGGGCCCGGGGAGCTGTTTTTT | CAISSGGPGELFF | TRBJ2-2 | TRBD2 | TRBV10-3 | .
TGTGCCAGCAGCCCCCCAGCGCCAGATACGCAGTATTTT | CASSPPAPDTQYF | TRBJ2-3 | . | TRBV9 | .
TGTGCCAGCAGTCGCGGGGGGCCCAACTATGGCTACACCTTC | CASSRGGPNYGYTF | TRBJ1-2 | . | TRBV28 | .
TGTGCCAGCAGCTCCAGTGGGGGGCCGGTCACAGATACGCAGTATTTT | CASSSSGGPVTDTQYF | TRBJ2-3 | . | TRBV5-4 | once
TGTGCCAGCAGAGGAGCGGGAGAGGTCTACAATGAGCAGTTCTTC | CASRGAGEVYNEQFF | TRBJ2-1 | TRBD2 | TRBV7-2 | .
TGTGCCTGGAGGGCCGGGACAGCGAATTCACCCCTCCACTTT | CAWRAGTANSPLHF | TRBJ1-6 | TRBD1 | TRBV30 | .
TGTGCCGTAAGGAGGGAGACTGGGGCCAACGTCCTGACTTTC | CAVRRETGANVLTF | TRBJ2-6 | . | TRBV10-3 | .
TGTGCCAGCAGTTACTCGGCAGGGGCGACTACTGAAGCTTTCTTT | CASSYSAGATTEAFF | TRBJ1-1 | . | TRBV6-5 | .
TGTGCCAGCAGCCAAGGGGGCAATCAGCCCCAGCATTTT | CASSQGGNQPQHF | TRBJ1-5 | . | TRBV6-1 | .
TGTGCCATCAGTGTCGGGACAGGGGACCGCGAGCAGTTCTTC | CAISVGTGDREQFF | TRBJ2-1 | TRBD1 | TRBV10-3 | .
TGCGCCAGCAGCGAGGCGGATACGCAGTATTTT | CASSEADTQYF | TRBJ2-3 | . | TRBV5-1 | .
TGTGCCAGCAGCTTAAAGGGCAGCTCCTACAATGAGCAGTTCTTC | CASSLKGSSYNEQFF | TRBJ2-1 | . | TRBV7-3 | .
TGCGCCAGCAGCTCGGGTGGGACAGAGGATCAGCCCCAGCATTTT | CASSSGGTEDQPQHF | TRBJ1-5 | TRBD1 | TRBV5-1 | .
TGTGCCACCAGCCCCAGGGCGTCCGAGGTTGGCTACACCTTC | CATSPRASEVGYTF | TRBJ1-2 | . | TRBV15 | .
TGTGCCATCAGTGCCCAGACCAACACTGAAGCTTTCTTT | CAISAQTNTEAFF | TRBJ1-1 | . | TRBV10-3 | .
TGTGCCAGCAGCTTAGTCACGGCAGCTAACTATGGCTACACCTTC | CASSLVTAANYGYTF | TRBJ1-2 | . | TRBV7-9 | .
TGTGCCAGCAGCTTACTAGGACTAGCGGGAAGGGGTGAGCAGTTCTTC | CASSLLGLAGRGEQFF | TRBJ2-1 | TRBD2 | TRBV7-2 | few
TGTGCCAGCAGGTATTTGAGGGGGCGAGATCAGCCCCAGCATTTT | CASRYLRGRDQPQHF | TRBJ1-5 | TRBD1 | TRBV28 | .
TGCGCCAGCAGCTTGGATTGGGGGGCAGGTGACACCATATATTTT | CASSLDWGAGDTIYF | TRBJ1-3 | . | TRBV5-1 | .
TGCGCCAGCAGCCAGAACAGGGATGGGTCACTGTTTTTT | CASSQNRDGSLFF | TRBJ1-4 | . | TRBV4-1 | .
TGCGCCAGCACCTTGGGGGCAGCGGGAGTCACCGGGGAGCTGTTTTTT | CASTLGAAGVTGELFF | TRBJ2-2 | TRBD2 | TRBV5-1 | .
TGCGCCAGCAGCTTGCAGGGGGCAGATACGCAGTATTTT | CASSLQGADTQYF | TRBJ2-3 | TRBD1 | TRBV5-1 | .
TGCGCCAGCAGTGATCAGGGCGGGGGCGGAGACGGTGAGCAGTTCTTC | CASSDQGGGGDGEQFF | TRBJ2-1 | . | TRBV5-1 | .
TGTGCCAGCAGTCCACCTCGCAGGGTGAACACTGAAGCTTTCTTT | CASSPPRRVNTEAFF | TRBJ1-1 | . | TRBV28 | few
TGTGCCAGTAGTAAAAACAATGTCCTGAACACCGGGGAGCTGTTTTTT | CASSKNNVLNTGELFF | TRBJ2-2 | . | TRBV19 | .
TGTGCCAGCTCACCCCCACCTGGGGGGGATACGCAGTATTTT | CASSPPPGGDTQYF | TRBJ2-3 | . | TRBV18 | .
TGTGCCAGCAGACGAACCGGGACAGGGGCCCTTGAGCAGTTCTTC | CASRRTGTGALEQFF | TRBJ2-1 | TRBD1 | TRBV6-5 | .
TGCGCCAGCAGCTCAGACCCGAACACCGGGGAGCTGTTTTTT | CASSSDPNTGELFF | TRBJ2-2 | . | TRBV5-1 | .
TGTGCCAGCAGTAGCCCTGGAGGTGGCAATCAGCCCCAGCATTTT | CASSSPGGGNQPQHF | TRBJ1-5 | . | TRBV28 | .
TGTGCCAGCAGCTTAGGGCCGGGATATGAGCAGTACTTC | CASSLGPGYEQYF | TRBJ2-7 | . | TRBV11-2 | .
TGCAGTGCTAGCGGGACTAACGAGCAGTACTTC | CSASGTNEQYF | TRBJ2-7 | TRBD2 | TRBV20-1 | .
TGTGCCGCGGAGAACGCCGGGTGGGCCCACGAGCAGTACTTC | CAAENAGWAHEQYF | TRBJ2-7 | . | TRBV19 | .
TGTGCCAGCAGCCAGCCTCAGGGGAGGCCCCAGTACTTC | CASSQPQGRPQYF | TRBJ2-5 | . | TRBV7-2 | .
TGTGCCTGGAGACGGGGAAATTCACCCCTCCACTTT | CAWRRGNSPLHF | TRBJ1-6 | . | TRBV30 | .
TGTGCCAGCAGCACGGGACTCCACAATGAGCAGTTCTTC | CASSTGLHNEQFF | TRBJ2-1 | . | TRBV7-2 | .
TGCAGCTTTTTTCGGGCGGAGACCCAGTACTTC | CSFFRAETQYF | TRBJ2-5 | . | TRBV29-1 | .
TGTGCCAGCAGCGCCGCCTCCTACGAGCAGTACTTC | CASSAASYEQYF | TRBJ2-7 | . | TRBV7-9 | .
TGTGCCAGCAGTTTACGAGGAAACACCATATATTTT | CASSLRGNTIYF | TRBJ1-3 | . | TRBV28 | .
TGTGCCAGCATCCGGGACAGGGCGTCCTACGAGCAGTACTTC | CASIRDRASYEQYF | TRBJ2-7 | TRBD1 | TRBV6-1 | .
TGTGCCAGCAGCTTGGCGGGAGGGCAGAGTGAGCAGTTCTTC | CASSLAGGQSEQFF | TRBJ2-1 | TRBD2 | TRBV7-3 | .
TGCTACGTCCAGGCAGGGGACGCTTCCTCCTACGAGCAGTACTTC | CYVQAGDASSYEQYF | TRBJ2-7 | . | TRBV28 | .
TGTGCCAGAAGCTTGATCGGCAGCAGCACAGATACGCAGTATTTT | CARSLIGSSTDTQYF | TRBJ2-3 | . | TRBV5-3 | .